The 27 T cell receptor beta chains reported below all come from one sample, sequenced in a study of Ad26.COV2.S vaccination and SARS-CoV-2 variants. Specified treatment: about 20 received Ad26.COV2.S at low or high dose, single or two shots; about five received placebo; per-sample allocation not given. All samples were drawn on day 63, counting from the first vaccine or placebo injection. TCRdb's copy holds only in-frame clones and misses some; the assay was immunoSEQ multiplex PCR. Here the sample spans about 350,000 clones, about 89% being singletons. Sample: peripheral blood, taken in a trial of Ad26.COV2.S vaccine versus placebo. These receptors were collected from a person aged 18-60 years who received the Ad26.COV2.S COVID-19 vaccine or a placebo.

The V and J genes are TRBV2 and TRBJ2-3, with 9 bases fitting TRBD1. Trimming cost V 6 bases and J 2 bases; bases outside gene matches: 3. This CDR3 has 14 amino acids. From germline, CDR1 is SNHLY and CDR2 FYNNEI. CDR3 bases: TGTGCCAGCAGCCGGGACAGGGTCACAGATACGCAGTATTTT. Its protein product is CASSRDRVTDTQYF.

The rearrangement uses TRBV5-5 and TRBJ1-4; D not resolved. Between the trimmed V and J ends, which lost 2 bases and 6 bases, there was a span of 11 bases. Germline CDR1 SGHKS, CDR2 YYEKEE (reference sequence). The CDR3 consists of 14 residues. The DNA for the CDR3 is TGTGCCAGCAGCTTTTGGGAGACTTATGAAAAACTGTTTTTT. It yields the protein CASSFWETYEKLFF.

The V and J genes are TRBV28 and TRBJ1-5, with D maybe TRBD1 (5 bases). This CDR3 comprises 14 residues. Germline V CDR1 and CDR2: MDHEN, SYDVKM. Trimming removed 3 bases at V and 2 bases at J, with 8 bases between. The CDR3 DNA reads TGTGCCAGCAGTTTTGGCAGGGGCAATCAGCCCCAGCATTTT. It encodes CASSFGRGNQPQHF.

J is TRBJ1-4 and V is TRBV29-1; no clear D gene. V lost 4 bases and J 4 bases, leaving 7 bases between the germline ends. This CDR3 comprises 12 residues. Per germline, CDR1 SQVTM and CDR2 ANQGSEA. The DNA of the CDR3 is TGCAGCGTTGCCAGCAATAATGAAAAACTGTTTTTT. It specifies CSVASNNEKLFF.

The rearrangement joins TRBV11-2 to TRBJ2-3, with 7 bases aligning to TRBD2. Germline V gene lookup returns CDR1 SGHAT and CDR2 FQNNGV. This CDR3 is built from 18 residues. V shed 4 bases and J 0 bases; nucleotides not matched to a gene: 13. CDR3 nucleotide sequence: TGTGCCAGCAGCTCGTTGGGACTACCGAGCTCCAGCACAGATACGCAGTATTTT. The encoded protein is CASSSLGLPSSSTDTQYF. The full variable domain, its missing parts supplied by reference TRBV11-2 and TRBJ2-3, is EAGVAQSPRYKIIEKRQSVAFWCNPISGHATLYWYQQILGQGPKLLIQFQNNGVVDDSQLPKDRFSAERLKGVDSTLKIQPAKLEDSAVYLCASSSLGLPSSSTDTQYFGPGTRLTVL.

This clone has a handful of counts. This sequence joins TRBV27 and TRBJ1-1; D uncertain. CDR3 length: 14 amino acids. Per germline, CDR1 MNHEY and CDR2 SMNVEV (reference sequence). With 7 bases removed from V and 7 bases from J, the gap between germline ends came to 19 bases. The CDR3 reads CASISHGEGSEAFF. In DNA form, the CDR3 reads TGTGCCAGCATCTCACATGGTGAAGGGAGTGAAGCTTTCTTT.

The rearrangement uses TRBV27 and TRBJ1-5; D perhaps matches TRBD1 (6 bases). Germline CDR1 and CDR2: MNHEY and SMNVEV (reference sequence). This CDR3 is 15 amino acids long. V was clipped by 6 bases and J by 1 base, with 13 bases between them. CDR3 amino acids: CASRLGATSNQPQHF. CDR3 sequence (DNA): TGTGCCAGCAGATTGGGGGCTACAAGCAATCAGCCCCAGCATTTT.

J is TRBJ2-1 and V is TRBV5-4; D gene uncertain. In germline, CDR1 is SGHNT, CDR2 YYREEE (reference sequence). Trimming cost V 2 bases and J 6 bases, with 12 bases left between them. This CDR3 spans 14 amino acids. The CDR3 protein is CASSFRDQTNEQFF. The CDR3 DNA sequence: TGTGCCAGCAGCTTCAGAGACCAAACCAATGAGCAGTTCTTC. Supplemented by reference TRBV5-4 and TRBJ2-1, the full variable domain reads ETGVTQSPTHLIKTRGQQVTLRCSSQSGHNTVSWYQQALGQGPQFIFQYYREEENGRGNFPPRFSGLQFPNYSSELNVNALELDDSALYLCASSFRDQTNEQFFGPGTRLTVL.

This rearrangement joins TRBV28 to TRBJ2-1; TRBD2 matches at 9 bases. The CDR3 is made up of 15 amino acids. CDR1 MDHEN and CDR2 SYDVKM come from the germline V gene. V trimming: 7 bases; J trimming: 7 bases; junction bases outside the gene matches: 11. The CDR3 spells CASTSAGGPGNEQFF. In DNA, the CDR3 is TGTGCCAGCACATCGGCGGGAGGGCCAGGGAATGAGCAGTTCTTC.

The rearrangement joins TRBV11-3 to TRBJ2-1; D possibly corresponds to TRBD2 (5 bases). Germline V gives CDR1 SGHNT, CDR2 YENEEA. V gave up 5 bases and J gave up 9 bases, with 14 bases separating them. This CDR3 region has 13 residues. CDR3 residues: CASSLRRATEQFF. CDR3 bases: TGTGCCAGCAGCCTCAGGCGGGCTACTGAGCAGTTCTTC.

This chain uses TRBV5-1 with TRBJ2-4, with a possible D match to TRBD2 (5 bases). V dropped 4 bases and J dropped 0 bases, with 8 bases sitting between them. The CDR3 is made up of 14 amino acids. The germline V gene has CDR1 SGHRS and CDR2 YFSETQ. The CDR3 loop is CASSTGLAKNIQYF. The DNA of the CDR3 is TGCGCCAGCAGCACCGGACTAGCCAAAAACATTCAGTACTTC. Looking up the rest from reference TRBV5-1 and TRBJ2-4 gives the full variable domain: KAGVTQTPRYLIKTRGQQVTLSCSPISGHRSVSWYQQTPGQGLQFLFEYFSETQRNKGNFPGRFSGRQFSNSRSEMNVSTLELGDSALYLCASSTGLAKNIQYFGAGTRLSVL.

In this sample, this clone turned up a few times. The rearrangement uses TRBV7-9 and TRBJ2-1; D is undetermined. Trimming took off 5 bases at V and 2 bases at J, with 25 bases between the two ends. CDR1 and CDR2 (germline): SEHNR, FQNEAQ (reference sequence). The CDR3 has 19 residues. CDR3 DNA: TGTGCCAGCAGCCCCCGCCGAGTTTTAAGGGCAGAGACCTACAATGAGCAGTTCTTC. Its protein is CASSPRRVLRAETYNEQFF.

This clone was seen just once. This chain links TRBV19 with TRBJ2-2; TRBD2 agrees at 9 bases. Germline CDR1 reads LNHDA; CDR2 reads SQIVND (reference sequence). The CDR3 is 15 residues long. V shed 2 bases and J 6 bases; nucleotides not matched to a gene: 4. For the CDR3, the DNA is TGTGCCAGTAGTATAATGGGACTAGCCGCCGGGGAGCTGTTTTTT. Its protein product is CASSIMGLAAGELFF.

The chain has TRBV6-2 or TRBV6-3 and TRBJ2-7; perhaps TRBD1 as D (5 bases). Germline V gene lookup returns CDR1 MNHEY and CDR2 SVGEGT. V lost 4 bases, J lost 0 bases, and 10 bases lay in between. The CDR3 length is 14 residues. CDR3 sequence (DNA): TGTGCCAGCAGTTTAATCAGGGCCTCCTACGAGCAGTACTTC. Protein product: CASSLIRASYEQYF.

The chain joins TRBV11-2 to TRBJ2-7; TRBD1 matches at 8 bases. CDR1 and CDR2 from the germline V gene are SGHAT and FQNNGV. V was clipped by 1 base and J by 6 bases; unmatched bases: 5. The CDR3 contains 14 residues. The CDR3 region is CASSLAQGVSEQYF. In DNA, the CDR3 is TGTGCCAGCAGCTTAGCACAGGGGGTAAGCGAGCAGTACTTC.

The V and J genes are TRBV7-9 and TRBJ2-1; TRBD2 is a possible D gene (5 bases). Germline lookup yields CDR1 SEHNR and CDR2 FQNEAQ (reference sequence). V was pared by 0 bases and J by 8 bases, with 17 bases between. CDR3 length: 16 residues. CDR3 sequence: CASSLAETTMDDEQFF. As DNA, the CDR3 is TGTGCCAGCAGCTTAGCTGAGACTACTATGGACGATGAGCAGTTCTTC.

V and J are TRBV9 and TRBJ1-6; D uncertain. The germline gives CDR1 SGDLS, CDR2 YYNGEE. V was clipped by 0 bases and J by 3 bases, with 7 bases between them. The CDR3 totals 15 residues. CDR3 region: CASSVGPYYNSPLHF. The CDR3 nucleotides read TGTGCCAGCAGCGTAGGACCGTACTATAATTCACCCCTCCACTTT.

The chain couples TRBV10-3 to TRBJ2-7; D is undetermined. This CDR3 contains 14 residues. V dropped 4 bases and J dropped 5 bases, with 15 bases sitting between them. Germline V CDR1 and CDR2: ENHRY, SYGVKD. CDR3 residues: CAISGMLGFDEQYF. The CDR3, as DNA: TGTGCCATCAGTGGGATGTTGGGATTCGACGAGCAGTACTTC.

The chain combines TRBV5-1 with TRBJ2-2, with D perhaps TRBD1 (6 bases). Trimming took off 3 bases at V and 5 bases at J, with 17 bases between the two ends. CDR1 SGHRS and CDR2 YFSETQ come from the germline V gene. This CDR3 region has 16 residues. The CDR3 is CASSSVQGFGTGELFF. In DNA, the CDR3 is TGCGCCAGCAGCTCGGTACAGGGTTTCGGGACCGGGGAGCTGTTTTTT. The full variable domain, completed using reference TRBV5-1 and TRBJ2-2, is KAGVTQTPRYLIKTRGQQVTLSCSPISGHRSVSWYQQTPGQGLQFLFEYFSETQRNKGNFPGRFSGRQFSNSRSEMNVSTLELGDSALYLCASSSVQGFGTGELFFGEGSRLTVL.

V gene TRBV12-3 or TRBV12-4 combines with J gene TRBJ2-1; 7 positions match TRBD1. The CDR3 runs 13 residues. V dropped 3 bases and J dropped 6; count of bases not matched to a gene: 2. CDR3 region: CASSLTGLNEQFF. DNA of the CDR3: TGTGCCAGCAGTTTGACAGGGCTCAATGAGCAGTTCTTC.

The rearrangement uses TRBV9 and TRBJ2-2; 9 bases are shared with TRBD2. Looked up from germline, CDR1 is SGDLS and CDR2 is YYNGEE. The CDR3 is 15 residues long. V lost 2 bases, J lost 7 bases, and 6 bases stayed unmatched. The CDR3: CASSVSGSVIGELFF. The CDR3 DNA reads as TGTGCCAGCAGCGTTAGCGGGAGTGTAATCGGGGAGCTGTTTTTT.

The chain carries TRBV5-1 and TRBJ1-4, with TRBD1 identical over 7 bases. The trim removed 5 bases at V and 7 bases at J, leaving 5 bases unmatched. The CDR3 is 13 residues long. Looked up from germline, CDR1 is SGHRS and CDR2 is YFSETQ. The CDR3 nucleotides read TGCGCCAGCAGAGGGACAGTAGGTGAAAAACTGTTTTTT. The encoded protein is CASRGTVGEKLFF. The complete variable domain, with remaining parts taken from reference TRBV5-1 and TRBJ1-4, reads KAGVTQTPRYLIKTRGQQVTLSCSPISGHRSVSWYQQTPGQGLQFLFEYFSETQRNKGNFPGRFSGRQFSNSRSEMNVSTLELGDSALYLCASRGTVGEKLFFGSGTQLSVL.

The CDR3 reads CASRRSPDTGELFF. The CDR3 region has the DNA TGTGCCAGTCGCCGCAGCCCCGACACCGGGGAGCTGTTTTTT. This chain links TRBV19 with TRBJ2-2; D uncertain. The CDR3 has 14 residues. The V and J ends lost 8 bases and 3 bases respectively, with 13 bases between them. Germline lookup yields CDR1 LNHDA and CDR2 SQIVND (reference sequence).

The chain carries TRBV7-9 and TRBJ1-5, with D unclear. This CDR3 comprises 12 residues. Germline values: CDR1 SEHNR, CDR2 FQNEAQ (reference sequence). The ends were cut back, 1 base at V and 7 bases at J, with 5 bases in the middle. In DNA form, the CDR3 reads TGTGCCAGCAGCTTAGGGGCCCAGCCCCAGCATTTT. This codes for CASSLGAQPQHF.

This clone was counted between two and nine times. The gene calls are TRBV27 and TRBJ1-6; D remains unclear. The CDR3 is 13 amino acids. V shed 6 bases and J shed 10 bases, with 13 bases lying between them. The germline CDR1 and CDR2 sequences are MNHEY and SMNVEV (reference sequence). CDR3: CASSVGGSSPLHF. DNA for the CDR3: TGTGCCAGCAGCGTGGGAGGGTCCTCACCCCTCCACTTT.

The J gene is TRBJ2-2, the V gene TRBV25-1, with D possibly being TRBD1 (5 bases). The CDR3 has 13 residues. The V end lost 7 bases, the J end lost 0 bases, and 6 bases lay between the germline ends. Germline CDR1 MGHDK, CDR2 SYGVNS. CDR3 DNA: TGTGCCAGCATGGGGCCGAACACCGGGGAGCTGTTTTTT. It specifies CASMGPNTGELFF. The full variable domain, with the rest looked up from reference TRBV25-1 and TRBJ2-2, is EADIYQTPRYLVIGTGKKITLECSQTMGHDKMYWYQQDPGMELHLIHYSYGVNSTEKGDLSSESTVSRIRTEHFPLTLESARPSHTSQYLCASMGPNTGELFFGEGSRLTVL.

This chain uses TRBV7-9 with TRBJ1-6; no clear D gene. This CDR3 contains 16 residues. V shed 1 base and J shed 8 bases, with 15 bases lying between them. The germline V gene has CDR1 SEHNR and CDR2 FQNEAQ (reference sequence). CDR3 nucleotides: TGTGCCAGCAGCTTAGGGGTCACTCTACGGGATTCACCCCTCCACTTT. Translating gives CASSLGVTLRDSPLHF.